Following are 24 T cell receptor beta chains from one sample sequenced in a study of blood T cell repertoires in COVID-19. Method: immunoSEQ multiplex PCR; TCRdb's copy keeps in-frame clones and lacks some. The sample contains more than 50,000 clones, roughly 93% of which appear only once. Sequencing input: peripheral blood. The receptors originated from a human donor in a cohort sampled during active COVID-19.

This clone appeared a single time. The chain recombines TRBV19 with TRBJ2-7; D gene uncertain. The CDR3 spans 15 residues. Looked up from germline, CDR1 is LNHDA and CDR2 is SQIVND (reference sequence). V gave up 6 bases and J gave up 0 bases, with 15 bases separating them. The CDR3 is CASSPTFLTSYEQYF. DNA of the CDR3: TGTGCCAGTAGCCCTACTTTCCTTACCTCCTACGAGCAGTACTTC.

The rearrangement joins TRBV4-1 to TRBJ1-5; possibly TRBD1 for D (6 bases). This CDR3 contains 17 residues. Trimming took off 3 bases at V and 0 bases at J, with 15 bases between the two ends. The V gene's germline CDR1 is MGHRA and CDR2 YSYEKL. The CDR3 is CASSHDTGFASNQPQHF. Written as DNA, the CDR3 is TGCGCCAGCAGCCATGATACAGGGTTTGCTAGCAATCAGCCCCAGCATTTT.

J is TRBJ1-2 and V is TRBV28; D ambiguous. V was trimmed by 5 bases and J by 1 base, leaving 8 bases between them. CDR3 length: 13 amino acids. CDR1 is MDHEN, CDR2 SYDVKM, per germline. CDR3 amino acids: CASSDGDNYGYTF. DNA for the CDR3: TGTGCCAGCAGTGACGGAGATAACTATGGCTACACCTTC.

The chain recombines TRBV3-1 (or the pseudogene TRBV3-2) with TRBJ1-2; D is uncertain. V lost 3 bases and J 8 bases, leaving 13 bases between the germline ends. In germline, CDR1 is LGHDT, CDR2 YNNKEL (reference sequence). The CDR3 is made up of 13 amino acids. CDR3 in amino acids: CASSQPIGGGYTF. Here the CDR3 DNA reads TGTGCCAGCAGCCAGCCGATCGGAGGAGGCTACACCTTC.

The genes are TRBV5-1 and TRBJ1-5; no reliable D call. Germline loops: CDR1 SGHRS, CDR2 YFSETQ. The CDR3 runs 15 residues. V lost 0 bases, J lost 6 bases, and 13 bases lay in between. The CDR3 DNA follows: TGCGCCAGCAGCTTGGACAGCGGTTGGGGTCAGCCCCAGCATTTT. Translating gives CASSLDSGWGQPQHF.

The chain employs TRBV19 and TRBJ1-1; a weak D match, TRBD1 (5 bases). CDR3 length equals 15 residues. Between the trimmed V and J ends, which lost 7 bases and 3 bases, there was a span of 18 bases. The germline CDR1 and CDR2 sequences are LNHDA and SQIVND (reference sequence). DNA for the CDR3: TGTGCCAGTACCATGGGGGGATTAAGACACACTGAAGCTTTCTTT. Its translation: CASTMGGLRHTEAFF.

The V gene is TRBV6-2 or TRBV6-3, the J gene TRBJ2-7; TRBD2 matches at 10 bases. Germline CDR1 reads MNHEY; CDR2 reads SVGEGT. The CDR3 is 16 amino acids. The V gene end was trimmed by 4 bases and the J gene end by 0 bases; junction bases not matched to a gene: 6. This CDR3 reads CASSFLAGAYSYEQYF. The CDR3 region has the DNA TGTGCCAGCAGTTTCCTAGCGGGAGCCTACTCCTACGAGCAGTACTTC.

The CDR3 DNA is TGTGCCAGCAGTCTCACGAATTCGCACCGGGACTATCTACTTTCGGAGCAGTACTTC. Translated: CASSLTNSHRDYLLSEQYF. The rearrangement uses TRBV28 and TRBJ2-7, with 7 bases that match TRBD2. Germline lookup yields CDR1 MDHEN and CDR2 SYDVKM. The CDR3 sequence is 19 residues long. The trim removed 5 bases at V and 7 bases at J, leaving 26 bases unmatched.

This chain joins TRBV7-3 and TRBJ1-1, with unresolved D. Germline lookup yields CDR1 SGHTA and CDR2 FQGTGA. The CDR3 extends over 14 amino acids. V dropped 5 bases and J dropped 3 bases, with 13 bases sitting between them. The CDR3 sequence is CASSQRGSHTEAFF. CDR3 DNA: TGTGCCAGCAGCCAGCGCGGGTCCCACACTGAAGCTTTCTTT.

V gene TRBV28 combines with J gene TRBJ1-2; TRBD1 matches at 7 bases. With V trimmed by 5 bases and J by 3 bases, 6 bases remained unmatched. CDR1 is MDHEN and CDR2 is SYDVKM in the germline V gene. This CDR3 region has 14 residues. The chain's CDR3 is CASSIPGQHYGYTF. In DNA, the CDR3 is TGTGCCAGCAGTATACCGGGACAGCACTATGGCTACACCTTC.

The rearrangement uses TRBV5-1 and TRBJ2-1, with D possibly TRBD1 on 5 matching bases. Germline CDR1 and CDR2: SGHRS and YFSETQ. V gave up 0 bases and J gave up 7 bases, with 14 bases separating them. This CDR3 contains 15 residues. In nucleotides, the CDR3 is TGCGCCAGCAGCTTGGAGACTCAGACAGCTAATGAGCAGTTCTTC. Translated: CASSLETQTANEQFF.

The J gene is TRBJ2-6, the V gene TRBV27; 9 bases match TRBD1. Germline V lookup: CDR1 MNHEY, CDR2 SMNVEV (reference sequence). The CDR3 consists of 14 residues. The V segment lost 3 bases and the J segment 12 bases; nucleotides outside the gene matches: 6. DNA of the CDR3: TGTGCCAGCAGTTTTTCGGACAGGGGAGGCGTCCTGACTTTC. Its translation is CASSFSDRGGVLTF. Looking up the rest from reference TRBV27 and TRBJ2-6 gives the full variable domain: EAQVTQNPRYLITVTGKKLTVTCSQNMNHEYMSWYRQDPGLGLRQIYYSMNVEVTDKGDVPEGYKVSRKEKRNFPLILESPSPNQTSLYFCASSFSDRGGVLTFGAGSRLTVL.

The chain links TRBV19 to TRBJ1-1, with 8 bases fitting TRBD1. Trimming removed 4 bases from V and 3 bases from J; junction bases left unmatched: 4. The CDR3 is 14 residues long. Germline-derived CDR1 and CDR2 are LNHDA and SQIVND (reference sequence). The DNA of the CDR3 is TGTGCCAGTAGTAAGACAGGGGTCGACACTGAAGCTTTCTTT. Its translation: CASSKTGVDTEAFF.

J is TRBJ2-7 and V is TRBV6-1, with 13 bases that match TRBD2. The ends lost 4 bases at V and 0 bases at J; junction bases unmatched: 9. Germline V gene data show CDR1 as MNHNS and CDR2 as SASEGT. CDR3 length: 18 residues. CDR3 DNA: TGTGCCAGCAGTGGACTAGCGGGAGGCCTCGTGAGCTCCTACGAGCAGTACTTC. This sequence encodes CASSGLAGGLVSSYEQYF.

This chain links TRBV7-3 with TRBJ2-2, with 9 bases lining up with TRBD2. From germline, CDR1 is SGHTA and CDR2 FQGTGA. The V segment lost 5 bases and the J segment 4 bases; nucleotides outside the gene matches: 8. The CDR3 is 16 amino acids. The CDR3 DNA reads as TGTGCCAGCAGCCCAGACCCAGCGGGGGGCACCGGGGAGCTGTTTTTT. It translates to CASSPDPAGGTGELFF.

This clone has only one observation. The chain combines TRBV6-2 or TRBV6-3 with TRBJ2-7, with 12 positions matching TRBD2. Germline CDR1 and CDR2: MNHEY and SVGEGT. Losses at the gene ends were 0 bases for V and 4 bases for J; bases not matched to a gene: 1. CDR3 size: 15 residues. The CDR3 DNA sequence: TGTGCCAGCAGTTACTCGACTAGCGGGAGTTACGAGCAGTACTTC. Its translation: CASSYSTSGSYEQYF.

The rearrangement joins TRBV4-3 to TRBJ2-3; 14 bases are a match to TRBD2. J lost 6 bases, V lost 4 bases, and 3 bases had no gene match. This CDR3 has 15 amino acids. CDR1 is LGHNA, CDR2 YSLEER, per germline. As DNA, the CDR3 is TGCGCCAGCAGCCCGGGGACTAGCGGGAGCGATACGCAGTATTTT. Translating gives CASSPGTSGSDTQYF.

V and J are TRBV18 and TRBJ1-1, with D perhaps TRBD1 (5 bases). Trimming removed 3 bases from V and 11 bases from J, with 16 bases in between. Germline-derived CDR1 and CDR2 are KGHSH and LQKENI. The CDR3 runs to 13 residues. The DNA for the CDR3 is TGTGCCAGCTCACCCCCTAGACAGCTTGACGCTTTCTTT. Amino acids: CASSPPRQLDAFF.

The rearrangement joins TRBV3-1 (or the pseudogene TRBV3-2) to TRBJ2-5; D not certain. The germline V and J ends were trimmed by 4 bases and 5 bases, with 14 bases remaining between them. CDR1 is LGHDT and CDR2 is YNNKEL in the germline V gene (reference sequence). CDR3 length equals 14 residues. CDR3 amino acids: CASSPPEDGETQYF. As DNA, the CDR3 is TGTGCCAGCAGCCCACCCGAGGATGGCGAGACCCAGTACTTC.

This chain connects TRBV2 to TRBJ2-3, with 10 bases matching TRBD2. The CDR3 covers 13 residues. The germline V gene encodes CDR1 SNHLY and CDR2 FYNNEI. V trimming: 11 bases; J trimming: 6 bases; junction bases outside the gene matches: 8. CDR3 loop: CAGTLAGDDTQYF. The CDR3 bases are TGTGCCGGGACCCTAGCGGGAGATGATACGCAGTATTTT.

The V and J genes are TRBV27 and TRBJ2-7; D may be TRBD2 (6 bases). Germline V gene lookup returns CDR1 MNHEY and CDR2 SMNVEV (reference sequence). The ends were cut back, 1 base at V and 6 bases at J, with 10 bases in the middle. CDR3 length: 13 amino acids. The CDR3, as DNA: TGTGCCAGCAGTTTATGGGCCGGGGGCGAGCAGTACTTC. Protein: CASSLWAGGEQYF.

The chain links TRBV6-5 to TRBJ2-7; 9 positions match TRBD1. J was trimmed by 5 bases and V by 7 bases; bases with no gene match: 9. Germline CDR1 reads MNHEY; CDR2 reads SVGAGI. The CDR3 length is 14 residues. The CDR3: CASKPTGGRNEQYF. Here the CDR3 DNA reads TGTGCCAGCAAACCGACAGGGGGTCGGAACGAGCAGTACTTC.

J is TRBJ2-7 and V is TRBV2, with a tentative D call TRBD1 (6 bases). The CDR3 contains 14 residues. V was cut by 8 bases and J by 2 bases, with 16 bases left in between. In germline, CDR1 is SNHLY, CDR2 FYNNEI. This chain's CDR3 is CASSIRGQTYEQYF. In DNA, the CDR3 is TGTGCCAGCTCAATTAGGGGACAAACCTACGAGCAGTACTTC.

The CDR3 sequence is CASGIRAVGNTIYF. The CDR3 nucleotides are TGTGCTAGTGGGATCAGGGCAGTAGGAAACACCATATATTTT. The chain carries TRBV12-5 and TRBJ1-3, with D possibly matching TRBD1 (5 bases). The V gene lost 6 bases and the J gene lost 4 bases, with 13 bases spanning the gap. The length of the CDR3 is 14 residues. Germline CDR1 is LGHNT and CDR2 is FRNRAP.